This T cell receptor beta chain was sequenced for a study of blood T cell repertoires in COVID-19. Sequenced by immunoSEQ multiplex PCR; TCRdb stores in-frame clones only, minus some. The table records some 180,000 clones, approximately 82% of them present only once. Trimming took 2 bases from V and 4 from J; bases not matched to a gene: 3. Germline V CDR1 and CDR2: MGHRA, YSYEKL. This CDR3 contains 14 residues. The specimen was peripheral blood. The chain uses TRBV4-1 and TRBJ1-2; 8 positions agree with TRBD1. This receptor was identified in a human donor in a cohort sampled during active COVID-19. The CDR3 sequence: CASSQRTGTYGYTF. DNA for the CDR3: TGCGCCAGCAGCCAAAGGACAGGGACCTATGGCTACACCTTC.